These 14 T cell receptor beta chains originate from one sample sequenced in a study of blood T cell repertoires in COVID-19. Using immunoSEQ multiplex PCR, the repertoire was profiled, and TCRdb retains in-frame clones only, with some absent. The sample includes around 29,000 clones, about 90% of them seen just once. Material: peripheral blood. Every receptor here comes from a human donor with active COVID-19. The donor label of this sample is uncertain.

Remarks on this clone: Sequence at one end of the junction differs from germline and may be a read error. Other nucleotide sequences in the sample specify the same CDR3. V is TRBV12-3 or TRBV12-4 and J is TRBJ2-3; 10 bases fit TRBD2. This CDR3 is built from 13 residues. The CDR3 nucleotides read TGTGCCAGCAGTCTAGCGGGGGCCCATACGCAGTATTTT. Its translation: CASSLAGAHTQYF.

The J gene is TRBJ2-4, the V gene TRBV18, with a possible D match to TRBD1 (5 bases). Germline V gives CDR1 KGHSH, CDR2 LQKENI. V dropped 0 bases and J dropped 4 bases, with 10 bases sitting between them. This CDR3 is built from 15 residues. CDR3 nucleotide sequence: TGTGCCAGCTCACCACCGGCTCAGGGAAAAAACATTCAGTACTTC. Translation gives CASSPPAQGKNIQYF.

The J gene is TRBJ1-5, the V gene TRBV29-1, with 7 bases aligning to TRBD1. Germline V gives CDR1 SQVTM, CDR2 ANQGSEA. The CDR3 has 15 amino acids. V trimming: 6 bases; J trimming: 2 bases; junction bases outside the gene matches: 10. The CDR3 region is CSVAQGVLGNQPQHF. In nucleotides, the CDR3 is TGCAGCGTGGCCCAGGGGGTCTTGGGCAATCAGCCCCAGCATTTT.

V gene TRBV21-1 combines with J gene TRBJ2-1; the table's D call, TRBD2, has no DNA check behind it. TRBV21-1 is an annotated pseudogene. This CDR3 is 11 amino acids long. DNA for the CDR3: TGTGCCAGCAGCCATCCGGGGGGTCAGTTCTTC. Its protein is CASSHPGGQFF.

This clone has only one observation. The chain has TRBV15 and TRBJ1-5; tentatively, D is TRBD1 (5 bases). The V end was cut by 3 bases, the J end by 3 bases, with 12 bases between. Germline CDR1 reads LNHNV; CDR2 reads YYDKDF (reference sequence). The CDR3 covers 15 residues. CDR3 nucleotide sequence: TGTGCCACCAGCAGGGGAACAGGAAACAATCAGCCCCAGCATTTT. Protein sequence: CATSRGTGNNQPQHF.

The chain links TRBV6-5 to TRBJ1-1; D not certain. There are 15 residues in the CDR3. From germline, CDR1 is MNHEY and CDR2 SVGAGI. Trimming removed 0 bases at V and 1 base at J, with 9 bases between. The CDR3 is CASSYSKRPNTEAFF. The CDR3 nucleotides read TGTGCCAGCAGTTACTCGAAGCGGCCGAACACTGAAGCTTTCTTT.

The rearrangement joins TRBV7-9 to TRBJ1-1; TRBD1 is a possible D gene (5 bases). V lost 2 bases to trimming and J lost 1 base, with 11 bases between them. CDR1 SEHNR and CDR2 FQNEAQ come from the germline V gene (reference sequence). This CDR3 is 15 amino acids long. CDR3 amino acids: CASSLHQGENTEAFF. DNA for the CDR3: TGTGCCAGCAGCTTACATCAGGGCGAGAACACTGAAGCTTTCTTT.

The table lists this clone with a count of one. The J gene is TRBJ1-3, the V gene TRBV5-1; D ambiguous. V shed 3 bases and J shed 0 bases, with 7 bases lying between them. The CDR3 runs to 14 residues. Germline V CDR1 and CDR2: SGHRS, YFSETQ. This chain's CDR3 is CASSSGSSGNTIYF. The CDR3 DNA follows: TGCGCCAGCAGCTCGGGTAGCTCTGGAAACACCATATATTTT. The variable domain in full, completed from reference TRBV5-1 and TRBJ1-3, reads KAGVTQTPRYLIKTRGQQVTLSCSPISGHRSVSWYQQTPGQGLQFLFEYFSETQRNKGNFPGRFSGRQFSNSRSEMNVSTLELGDSALYLCASSSGSSGNTIYFGEGSWLTVV.

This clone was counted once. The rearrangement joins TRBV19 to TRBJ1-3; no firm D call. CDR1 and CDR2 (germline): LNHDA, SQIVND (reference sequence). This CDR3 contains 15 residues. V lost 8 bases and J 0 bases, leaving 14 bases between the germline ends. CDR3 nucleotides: TGTGCCAGTCGCAGTCGGGGATTCTCTGGAAACACCATATATTTT. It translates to CASRSRGFSGNTIYF. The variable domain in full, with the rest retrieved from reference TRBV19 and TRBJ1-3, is DGGITQSPKYLFRKEGQNVTLSCEQNLNHDAMYWYRQDPGQGLRLIYYSQIVNDFQKGDIAEGYSVSREKKESFPLTVTSAQKNPTAFYLCASRSRGFSGNTIYFGEGSWLTVV.

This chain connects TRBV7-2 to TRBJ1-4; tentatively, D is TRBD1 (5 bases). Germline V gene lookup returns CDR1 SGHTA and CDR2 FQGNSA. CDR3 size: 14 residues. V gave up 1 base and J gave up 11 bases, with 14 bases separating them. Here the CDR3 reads CASSLEGKAGKLFF. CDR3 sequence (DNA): TGTGCCAGCAGCTTAGAGGGGAAGGCGGGGAAACTGTTTTTT.

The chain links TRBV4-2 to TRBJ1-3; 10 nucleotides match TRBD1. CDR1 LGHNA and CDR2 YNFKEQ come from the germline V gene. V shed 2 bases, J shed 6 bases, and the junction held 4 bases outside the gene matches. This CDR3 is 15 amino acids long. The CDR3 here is CASSQPGTGENTIYF. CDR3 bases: TGTGCCAGCAGCCAACCTGGGACAGGGGAAAACACCATATATTTT.

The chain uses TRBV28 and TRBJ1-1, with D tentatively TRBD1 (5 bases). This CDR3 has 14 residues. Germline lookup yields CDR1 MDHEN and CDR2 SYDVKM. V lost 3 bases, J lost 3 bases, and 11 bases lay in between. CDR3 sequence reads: CASSLGGVDTEAFF. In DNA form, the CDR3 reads TGTGCCAGCAGTTTGGGAGGGGTAGACACTGAAGCTTTCTTT.

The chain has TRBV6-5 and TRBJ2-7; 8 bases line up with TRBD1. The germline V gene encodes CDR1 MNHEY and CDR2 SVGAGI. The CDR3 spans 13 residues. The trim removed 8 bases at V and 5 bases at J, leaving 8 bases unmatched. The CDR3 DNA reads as TGTGCCAGCCACGTCGACAGGGGCCACGAGCAGTACTTC. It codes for CASHVDRGHEQYF.

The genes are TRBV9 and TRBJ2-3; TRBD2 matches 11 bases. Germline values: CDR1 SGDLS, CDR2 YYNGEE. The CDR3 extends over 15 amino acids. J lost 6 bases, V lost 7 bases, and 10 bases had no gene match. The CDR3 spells CASCSSGGSGDTQYF. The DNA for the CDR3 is TGTGCCAGCTGTTCTAGCGGGGGGTCTGGGGATACGCAGTATTTT.